Following are 19 T cell receptor beta chains from one sample sequenced in a study of T cells in Graves' hyperthyroidism and ophthalmopathy. Template material for amplifying TCR beta CDR3 regions consisted of RNA transcripts. HTBI primers were used for first-round RT-PCR of the TCR CDR3. A single record per CDR3 protein comes from TCRdb applying MiXCR to the multiplex PCR reads. This sample has hundreds of thousands of distinct CDR3 sequences, with approximately 15% found just once. What was sequenced was blood. The receptors stem from a woman in her twenties or thirties with Graves' hyperthyroidism that later progressed to Graves' ophthalmopathy.

In its sample, this clonotype was seen many times. This chain links TRBV18 with TRBJ2-7; 9 bases match TRBD1. CDR3 length: 14 amino acids. Germline CDR1 reads KGHSH; CDR2 reads LQKENI. The V segment lost 6 bases and the J segment 6 bases; nucleotides outside the gene matches: 9. The CDR3 bases are TGTGCCAGCTCCCTCCGGGACAGGGTTTCCGAGCAGTACTTC. Its protein is CASSLRDRVSEQYF. Filled out from reference TRBV18 and TRBJ2-7, the complete variable domain reads NAGVMQNPRHLVRRRGQEARLRCSPMKGHSHVYWYRQLPEEGLKFMVYLQKENIIDESGMPKERFSAEFPKEGPSILRIQQVVRGDSAAYFCASSLRDRVSEQYFGPGTRLTVT.

As to this clonotype: This may be a read error: a much more frequent sequence differs by one nucleotide. The chain joins TRBV12-3 or TRBV12-4 to TRBJ2-1; D unresolved. This CDR3 contains 13 residues. CDR3 in DNA: TGTGCCAGCAGTTTCGATCCTTACAATAAGCAGTTCTTC. It translates to CASSFDPYNKQFF.

This clonotype was counted ten times or more. The chain carries TRBV30 and TRBJ1-1; no clear D gene. CDR1 GTSNPN and CDR2 SVGIG come from the germline V gene (reference sequence). Trimming removed 0 bases at V and 0 bases at J, with 5 bases between. The CDR3 has 13 amino acids. The CDR3 is CAWSVGLNTEAFF. CDR3 bases: TGTGCCTGGAGTGTAGGCCTGAACACTGAAGCTTTCTTT. Full variable domain (outside the CDR3, taken from reference TRBV30 and TRBJ1-1): SQTIHQWPATLVQPVGSPLSLECTVEGTSNPNLYWYRQAAGRGLQLLFYSVGIGQISSEVPQNLSASRPQDRQFILSSKKLLLSDSGFYLCAWSVGLNTEAFFGQGTRLTVV.

This clonotype was recorded many times. This chain joins TRBV7-3 and TRBJ2-7; possible D gene TRBD1, 5 bases. Trimming pared 5 bases from V and 6 bases from J, leaving 14 bases between. Per the germline V gene, CDR1 is SGHTA and CDR2 is FQGTGA. This CDR3 is built from 13 residues. CDR3 in amino acids: CASSINQGGEQYF. CDR3 coding DNA: TGTGCCAGCAGCATAAATCAGGGTGGCGAGCAGTACTTC.

This clonotype was observed a few times. CDR3 DNA sequence: TGTGCTAGTGGCCCCCTCCCCGATACGCAGTATTTT. The encoded protein is CASGPLPDTQYF. The V and J genes are TRBV12-5 and TRBJ2-3; D gene unclear. Trimming shortened V by 6 bases and J by 6 bases, and 10 bases separated the two germline ends. The CDR3 extends over 12 amino acids. Per germline, CDR1 LGHNT and CDR2 FRNRAP.

Only a few counts were recorded for this clonotype. V is TRBV20-1 and J is TRBJ1-1; no firm D call. This CDR3 is 13 amino acids long. Trimming removed 7 bases at V and 0 bases at J, with 12 bases between. Germline V gene data show CDR1 as DFQATT and CDR2 as SNEGSKA (reference sequence). The CDR3 sequence: CSDRTQLNTEAFF. CDR3 nucleotide sequence: TGCAGTGACAGAACACAGTTGAACACTGAAGCTTTCTTT.

V is TRBV14 and J is TRBJ2-3, with TRBD2 identical over 9 bases. The CDR3 has 16 residues. The ends lost 4 bases at V and 2 bases at J; junction bases unmatched: 7. Germline V gene sequence: CDR1 SGHDN, CDR2 FVKESK. The CDR3 sequence is CASSPRSGSLTDTQYF. The DNA of the CDR3 is TGTGCCAGCAGCCCCCGTAGCGGGAGCCTCACAGATACGCAGTATTTT. Based on the CDR3 plus reference TRBV14 and TRBJ2-3, the full variable domain is EAGVTQFPSHSVIEKGQTVTLRCDPISGHDNLYWYRRVMGKEIKFLLHFVKESKQDESGMPNNRFLAERTGGTYSTLKVQPAELEDSGVYFCASSPRSGSLTDTQYFGPGTRLTVL.

A word on this clonotype: Since a much larger clone is just one base distant, this may be a read error. The gene calls are TRBV10-3 and TRBJ1-2; D not resolved. The CDR3 sequence is 17 residues long. Germline V CDR1 and CDR2: ENHRY, SYGVKD. Trimming pared 2 bases from V and 4 bases from J, leaving 20 bases between. The CDR3 sequence is CAISEALTGPASYGYTF. The CDR3 coding sequence is TGTGCCATCAGTGAGGCCCTGACTGGCCCAGCTAGCTATGGCTACACCTTC.

This clonotype appeared many times. The chain couples TRBV7-3 to TRBJ2-2; D ambiguous. Trimming removed 2 bases from V and 4 bases from J, with 8 bases in between. The CDR3 contains 14 residues. Germline loops: CDR1 SGHTA, CDR2 FQGTGA. The CDR3 nucleotides read TGTGCCAGCAGCTTAGGGGTTAGCACCGGGGAGCTGTTTTTT. It encodes CASSLGVSTGELFF. Filled out from reference TRBV7-3 and TRBJ2-2, the complete variable domain reads GAGVSQTPSNKVTEKGKYVELRCDPISGHTALYWYRQSLGQGPEFLIYFQGTGAADDSGLPNDRFFAVRPEGSVSTLKIQRTERGDSAVYLCASSLGVSTGELFFGEGSRLTVL.

The chain links TRBV10-3 to TRBJ2-7, with 10 bases matching TRBD1. J was trimmed by 6 bases and V by 5 bases; bases with no gene match: 7. The CDR3 is 14 amino acids. Germline lookup yields CDR1 ENHRY and CDR2 SYGVKD. Written as DNA, the CDR3 is TGTGCCATCAGTCGACAGGGGGCAGATGGCGAGCAGTACTTC. Protein: CAISRQGADGEQYF.

The sample holds many counts of this clonotype. The chain joins TRBV28 to TRBJ2-3, with 14 nucleotides matching TRBD2. Trimming at V came to 6 bases and at J to 4 bases, leaving 12 bases not matched to a gene. Germline CDR1 reads MDHEN; CDR2 reads SYDVKM. CDR3 length: 18 amino acids. The CDR3 region has the DNA TGTGCCAGCAGCTCGGGACTAGCGGGAGTCATATTGGCAGATACGCAGTATTTT. It specifies CASSSGLAGVILADTQYF.

This clonotype came up many times. This sequence joins TRBV3-1 and TRBJ1-1; maybe TRBD1 (5 bases). V was cut by 3 bases and J by 1 base, with 9 bases left in between. Germline V gene sequence: CDR1 LGHDT, CDR2 YNNKEL (reference sequence). The CDR3 loop spans 14 amino acids. The CDR3 region is CASSQPTGNTEAFF. The CDR3 DNA follows: TGTGCCAGCAGCCAGCCCACAGGGAACACTGAAGCTTTCTTT.

This clonotype was seen repeatedly, ten times or more. The CDR3: CATSDGPGEQYF. CDR3 coding DNA: TGTGCCACCAGTGATGGGCCTGGGGAGCAGTACTTC. This chain uses TRBV24-1 with TRBJ2-7; D gene ambiguous. This CDR3 is 12 amino acids long. In germline, CDR1 is KGHDR, CDR2 SFDVKD. Trimming removed 3 bases from V and 7 bases from J, with 9 bases in between.

This clonotype was observed many times. This chain joins TRBV28 and TRBJ2-1, with D perhaps being TRBD1 or TRBD2 (6 bases each). The CDR3 spans 20 residues. Between the trimmed V and J ends, which lost 7 bases and 0 bases, there was a span of 28 bases. Looked up from germline, CDR1 is MDHEN and CDR2 is SYDVKM. The CDR3 sequence: CASKSPTHIQEGGSYNEQFF. The CDR3 DNA reads TGTGCCAGCAAAAGCCCGACACACATCCAAGAGGGGGGCTCCTACAATGAGCAGTTCTTC.

There are many counts of this clonotype. The rearrangement joins TRBV28 to TRBJ2-2; D is possibly TRBD1 (5 bases). The CDR3 extends over 14 amino acids. V shed 3 bases and J shed 8 bases, with 13 bases lying between them. From germline, CDR1 is MDHEN and CDR2 SYDVKM. The CDR3 DNA reads as TGTGCCAGCAGTTTCGGCACTCCAGGGGGGGAGCTGTTTTTT. This gives the protein CASSFGTPGGELFF. The full variable domain, in which reference TRBV28 and TRBJ2-2 provide the parts outside the CDR3, is DVKVTQSSRYLVKRTGEKVFLECVQDMDHENMFWYRQDPGLGLRLIYFSYDVKMKEKGDIPEGYSVSREKKERFSLILESASTNQTSMYLCASSFGTPGGELFFGEGSRLTVL.

This clonotype showed up many times. The gene calls are TRBV19 and TRBJ2-1; 10 nucleotides line up with TRBD2. Germline V lookup: CDR1 LNHDA, CDR2 SQIVND (reference sequence). V lost 3 bases to trimming and J lost 4 bases; unmatched junction nucleotides: 6. The CDR3 runs to 16 residues. The CDR3 bases are TGTGCCAGTAGTATGGTCGGACTAGCGGAATACAATGAGCAGTTCTTC. Residues: CASSMVGLAEYNEQFF.

This clonotype was recorded at least ten times. The genes are TRBV6-1 and TRBJ1-3, with D possibly matching TRBD1 (6 bases). Germline V lookup: CDR1 MNHNS, CDR2 SASEGT. With 2 bases removed from V and 2 bases from J, the gap between germline ends came to 16 bases. The CDR3 is 17 residues long. CDR3 nucleotide sequence: TGTGCCAGCAGTGAATGGGGGGCGTTTCAGGCTGGAAACACCATATATTTT. It encodes CASSEWGAFQAGNTIYF.

This clonotype has more than one count but fewer than ten. The CDR3 loop is CASSLSRSNQPQHF. The CDR3 DNA reads TGTGCCAGCAGTTTAAGTCGGAGCAATCAGCCCCAGCATTTT. This rearrangement joins TRBV28 to TRBJ1-5, with unresolved D. The V gene lost 2 bases and the J gene lost 1 base, with 6 bases spanning the gap. From germline, CDR1 is MDHEN and CDR2 SYDVKM. The CDR3 is made up of 14 amino acids.

This clonotype was detected many times. The J gene is TRBJ1-1, the V gene TRBV28, with D possibly matching TRBD1 (6 bases). Per the germline V gene, CDR1 is MDHEN and CDR2 is SYDVKM. V dropped 7 bases and J dropped 0 bases, with 21 bases sitting between them. The CDR3 spans 17 residues. CDR3 coding DNA: TGTGCCAGCACCCCTTGGGACACCCTTATACTGAACACTGAAGCTTTCTTT. Its protein product is CASTPWDTLILNTEAFF. Based on the CDR3 plus reference TRBV28 and TRBJ1-1, the full variable domain is DVKVTQSSRYLVKRTGEKVFLECVQDMDHENMFWYRQDPGLGLRLIYFSYDVKMKEKGDIPEGYSVSREKKERFSLILESASTNQTSMYLCASTPWDTLILNTEAFFGQGTRLTVV.